One T cell receptor (beta chain) is described in this entry. Antigen specificity is unknown. This sample is drawn from a study of OX40 agonist ivuxolimab in advanced cancers. Study-wide context: Each dose-escalation patient presented with hepatocellular carcinoma, melanoma, renal cell or head and neck cancer. General study points: Clones of CD4+ and CD8+ blood T cells grew by week 6 at doses of 0.1 to 3.0 mg/kg.

TCRdb's copy holds only in-frame clones and misses some; the assay was immunoSEQ multiplex PCR. The top ten clones hold approximately 8.1% of a sample with 35,000 to 40,000 clones, approximately 79% of them seen once. The V gene's germline CDR1 is SGHVS and CDR2 FNYEAQ. V lost 5 bases to trimming and J lost 2 bases; unmatched junction nucleotides: 5. The CDR3 covers 14 residues. The chain uses TRBV7-6 and TRBJ2-7; TRBD1 matches at 8 bases. The sequence was obtained from an adult with an advanced solid tumor such as melanoma, head and neck, liver or kidney cancer. This sample comprised CD4+ or CD8+ T cells sorted from blood, obtained in a trial of the OX40 agonist ivuxolimab. CDR3 bases: TGTGCCAGCAGCCGTGGGACAGGCCCCTACGAGCAGTACTTC. As protein: CASSRGTGPYEQYF. Together with reference TRBV7-6 and TRBJ2-7, the CDR3 gives the full variable domain: GAGVSQSPRYKVTKRGQDVALRCDPISGHVSLYWYRQALGQGPEFLTYFNYEAQQDKSGLPNDRFSAERPEGSISTLTIQRTEQRDSAMYRCASSRGTGPYEQYFGPGTRLTVT.